These 9 T cell receptor beta chains originate from one sample sequenced in a study of siplizumab effects on memory and regulatory T cells. Sequencing used immunoSEQ multiplex PCR; TCRdb keeps in-frame clones, though not all of them. The table shows tens of thousands of clones, with around 97% occurring only once. Material: naive CD4+ T cells sorted from blood. These receptors originate from a human donor in good health.

The rearrangement links TRBV11-3 to TRBJ1-1, with D perhaps matching TRBD1 (5 bases). This CDR3 has 12 amino acids. V shed 5 bases and J shed 6 bases, with 10 bases lying between them. Germline values: CDR1 SGHNT, CDR2 YENEEA. The CDR3 DNA is TGTGCCAGCAGCGCAGGGACCTCTGAAGCTTTCTTT. Translating gives CASSAGTSEAFF.

The V gene is TRBV10-2, the J gene TRBJ1-3; 8 nucleotides agree with TRBD1. V was pared by 5 bases and J by 4 bases, with 4 bases of the junction left unmatched. The CDR3 is 14 amino acids. Germline V CDR1 and CDR2: WSHSY, SAAADI. The CDR3 sequence is CASSFQGAGNTIYF. In nucleotides, the CDR3 is TGCGCCAGCAGTTTTCAGGGGGCGGGAAACACCATATATTTT.

The rearrangement uses TRBV19 and TRBJ1-5; tentatively, D is TRBD1 (6 bases). This CDR3 is 16 amino acids long. The V end lost 3 bases, the J end lost 0 bases, and 12 bases lay between the germline ends. CDR1 is LNHDA and CDR2 is SQIVND in the germline V gene (reference sequence). CDR3 in DNA: TGTGCCAGTAGTATCGGACAGCTTTATAGCAATCAGCCCCAGCATTTT. Its protein product is CASSIGQLYSNQPQHF. Using reference TRBV19 and TRBJ1-5 for the parts outside the CDR3, the full variable domain is DGGITQSPKYLFRKEGQNVTLSCEQNLNHDAMYWYRQDPGQGLRLIYYSQIVNDFQKGDIAEGYSVSREKKESFPLTVTSAQKNPTAFYLCASSIGQLYSNQPQHFGDGTRLSIL.

The chain couples TRBV19 to TRBJ2-1; 10 bases match TRBD1. The junction had 8 bases not matched to a gene; V was cut back by 5 bases and J by 7 bases. The CDR3 contains 15 residues. From germline, CDR1 is LNHDA and CDR2 SQIVND (reference sequence). The CDR3 DNA follows: TGTGCCAGTAGTCGACAGGGGGCGGAATGGAATGAGCAGTTCTTC. Translated, it gives CASSRQGAEWNEQFF.

This chain joins TRBV14 and TRBJ2-3; D uncertain. Germline V gene lookup returns CDR1 SGHDN and CDR2 FVKESK. Trimming stripped 7 bases from V and 6 bases from J, with 14 bases between. The CDR3 runs 13 residues. CDR3 in DNA: TGTGCCAGCACCAGACTGAGGAGCGATACGCAGTATTTT. Protein sequence: CASTRLRSDTQYF.

The CDR3 protein is CASTRAGPTNTGELFF. CDR3 sequence (DNA): TGTGCCAGCACTCGTGCGGGGCCGACGAACACCGGGGAGCTGTTTTTT. The chain joins TRBV28 to TRBJ2-2, with D perhaps matching TRBD2 (6 bases). The V and J ends lost 7 bases and 0 bases respectively, with 15 bases between them. Germline V CDR1 and CDR2: MDHEN, SYDVKM. This CDR3 contains 16 residues.

The V and J genes are TRBV7-3 and TRBJ2-3; 10 positions match TRBD2. CDR1 and CDR2 from the germline V gene are SGHTA and FQGTGA. V gave up 5 bases and J gave up 5 bases; unmatched junction bases: 10. The CDR3 has 16 residues. CDR3 region: CASSQTLAGGRDTQYF. CDR3 DNA sequence: TGTGCCAGCAGCCAAACCTTAGCGGGGGGCCGAGATACGCAGTATTTT.

This chain uses TRBV7-9 with TRBJ1-3, with D possibly being TRBD1 (5 bases). This CDR3 comprises 15 residues. CDR1 and CDR2 (germline): SEHNR, FQNEAQ (reference sequence). Deletions cut 8 bases from V and 1 base from J, with 15 bases between. In DNA, the CDR3 is TGTGCCAGCGATCGGGGGGAAAGTTCTGGAAACACCATATATTTT. Translating gives CASDRGESSGNTIYF.

This chain connects TRBV4-1 to TRBJ2-1, with 13 positions matching TRBD2. V was clipped by 4 bases and J by 5 bases; unmatched bases: 5. The CDR3 is made up of 16 amino acids. Germline V CDR1 and CDR2: MGHRA, YSYEKL. CDR3 in DNA: TGCGCCAGCAGCCGTGGGACTAGCGGGGCAAACAATGAGCAGTTCTTC. Residues: CASSRGTSGANNEQFF.